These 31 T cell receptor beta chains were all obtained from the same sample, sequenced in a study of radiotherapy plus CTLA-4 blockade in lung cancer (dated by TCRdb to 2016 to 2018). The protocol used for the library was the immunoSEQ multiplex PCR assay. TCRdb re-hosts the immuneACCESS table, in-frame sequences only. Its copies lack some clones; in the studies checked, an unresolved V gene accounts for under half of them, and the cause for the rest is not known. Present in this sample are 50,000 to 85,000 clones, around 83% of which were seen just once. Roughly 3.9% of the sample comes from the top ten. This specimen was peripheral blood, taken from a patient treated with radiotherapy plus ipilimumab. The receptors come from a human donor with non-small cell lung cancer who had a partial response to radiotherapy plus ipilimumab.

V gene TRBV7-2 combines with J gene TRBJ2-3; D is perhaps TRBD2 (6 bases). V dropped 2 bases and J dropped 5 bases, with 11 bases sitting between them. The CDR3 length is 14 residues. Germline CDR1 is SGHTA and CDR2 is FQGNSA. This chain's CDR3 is CASSLHRRGDTQYF. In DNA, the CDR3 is TGTGCCAGCAGCTTACACCGGAGGGGAGATACGCAGTATTTT.

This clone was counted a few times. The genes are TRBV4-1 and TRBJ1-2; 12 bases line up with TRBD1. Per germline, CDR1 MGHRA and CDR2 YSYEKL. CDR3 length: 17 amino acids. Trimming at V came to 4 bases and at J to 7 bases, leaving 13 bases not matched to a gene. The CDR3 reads CASSPFPGQGALAGYTF. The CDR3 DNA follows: TGCGCCAGCAGCCCGTTCCCGGGACAGGGGGCGTTGGCTGGCTACACCTTC.

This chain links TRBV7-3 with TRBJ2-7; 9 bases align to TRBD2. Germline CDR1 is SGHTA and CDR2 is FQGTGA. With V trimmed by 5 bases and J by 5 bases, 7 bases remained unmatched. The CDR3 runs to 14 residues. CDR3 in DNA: TGTGCCAGCAGCCTAGTAGCGGGAGACAACGAGCAGTACTTC. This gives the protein CASSLVAGDNEQYF.

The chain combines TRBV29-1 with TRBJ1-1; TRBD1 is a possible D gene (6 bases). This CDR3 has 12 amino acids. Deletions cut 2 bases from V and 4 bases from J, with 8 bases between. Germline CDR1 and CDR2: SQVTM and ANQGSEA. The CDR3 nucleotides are TGCAGCGTTGAATCAGGGGTCACTGAAGCTTTCTTT. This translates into CSVESGVTEAFF.

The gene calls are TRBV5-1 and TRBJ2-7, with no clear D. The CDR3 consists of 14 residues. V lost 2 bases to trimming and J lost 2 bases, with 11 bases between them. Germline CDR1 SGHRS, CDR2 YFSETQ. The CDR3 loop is CASSFAGGTYEQYF. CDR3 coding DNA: TGCGCCAGCAGCTTCGCCGGCGGAACCTACGAGCAGTACTTC.

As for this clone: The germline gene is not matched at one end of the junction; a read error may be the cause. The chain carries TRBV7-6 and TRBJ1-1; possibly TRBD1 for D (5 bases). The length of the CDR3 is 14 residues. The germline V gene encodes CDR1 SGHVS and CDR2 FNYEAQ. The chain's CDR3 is CASSPREGPHEALF. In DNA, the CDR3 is TGTGCCAGCAGCCCCCGGGAGGGGCCCCATGAAGCTCTCTTT.

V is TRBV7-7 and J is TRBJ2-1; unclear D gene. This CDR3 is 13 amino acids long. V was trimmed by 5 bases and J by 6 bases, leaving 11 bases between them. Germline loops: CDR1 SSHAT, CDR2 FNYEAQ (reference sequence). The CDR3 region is CASSPRLGNEQFF. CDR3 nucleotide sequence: TGTGCCAGCAGCCCCCGACTCGGCAATGAGCAGTTCTTC.

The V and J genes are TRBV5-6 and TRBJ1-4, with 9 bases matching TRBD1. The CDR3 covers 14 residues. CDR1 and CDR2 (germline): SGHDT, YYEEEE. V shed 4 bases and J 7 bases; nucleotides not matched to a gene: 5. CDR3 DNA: TGTGCCAGCAGCCGGGGACAGGGTTCTGAAAAACTGTTTTTT. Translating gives CASSRGQGSEKLFF.

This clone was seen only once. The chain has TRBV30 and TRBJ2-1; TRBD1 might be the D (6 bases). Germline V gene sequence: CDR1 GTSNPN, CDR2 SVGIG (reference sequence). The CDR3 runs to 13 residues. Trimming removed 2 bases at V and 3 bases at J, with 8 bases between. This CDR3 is CAWSPDSYNEQFF. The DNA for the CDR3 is TGTGCCTGGAGTCCGGACAGCTACAATGAGCAGTTCTTC.

In DNA form, the CDR3 reads TGTGCCAGCAGCCCGCGACAGGGAACGGACACTGAAGCTTTCTTT. Translating it yields CASSPRQGTDTEAFF. The chain is built from TRBV9 and TRBJ1-1, with 7 bases identical to TRBD1. The CDR3 loop spans 15 amino acids. With 4 bases clipped from V and 3 bases from J, the junction kept 9 bases outside the gene matches. Looked up from germline, CDR1 is SGDLS and CDR2 is YYNGEE.

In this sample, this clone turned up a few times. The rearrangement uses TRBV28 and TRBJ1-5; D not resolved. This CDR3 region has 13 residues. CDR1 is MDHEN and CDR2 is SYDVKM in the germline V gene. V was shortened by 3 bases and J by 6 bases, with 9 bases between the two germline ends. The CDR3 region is CASSFGFSQPQHF. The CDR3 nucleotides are TGTGCCAGCAGTTTCGGGTTCAGTCAGCCCCAGCATTTT.

The CDR3 sequence is CASSRVSALNTEAFF. The DNA of the CDR3 is TGTGCCAGCAGCCGGGTTTCTGCCCTAAACACTGAAGCTTTCTTT. The V and J genes are TRBV7-9 and TRBJ1-1; no clear D gene. This CDR3 is 15 amino acids long. CDR1 and CDR2 (germline): SEHNR, FQNEAQ (reference sequence). Trimming cost V 5 bases and J 2 bases, with 15 bases left between them. The full variable domain, in which reference TRBV7-9 and TRBJ1-1 provide the parts outside the CDR3, is DTGVSQNPRHKITKRGQNVTFRCDPISEHNRLYWYRQTLGQGPEFLTYFQNEAQLEKSRLLSDRFSAERPKGSFSTLEIQRTEQGDSAMYLCASSRVSALNTEAFFGQGTRLTVV.

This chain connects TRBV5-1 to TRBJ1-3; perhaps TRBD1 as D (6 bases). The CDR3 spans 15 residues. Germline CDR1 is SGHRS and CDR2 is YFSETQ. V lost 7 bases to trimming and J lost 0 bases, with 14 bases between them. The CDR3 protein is CASALGGPSGNTIYF. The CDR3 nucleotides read TGCGCCAGCGCTTTAGGGGGTCCCTCTGGAAACACCATATATTTT.

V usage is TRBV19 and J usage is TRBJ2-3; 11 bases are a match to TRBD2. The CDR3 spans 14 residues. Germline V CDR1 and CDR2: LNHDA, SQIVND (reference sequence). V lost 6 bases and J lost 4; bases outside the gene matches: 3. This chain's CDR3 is CASRTSGRSDTQYF. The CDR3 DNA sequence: TGTGCCAGTAGAACTAGCGGGAGATCAGATACGCAGTATTTT.

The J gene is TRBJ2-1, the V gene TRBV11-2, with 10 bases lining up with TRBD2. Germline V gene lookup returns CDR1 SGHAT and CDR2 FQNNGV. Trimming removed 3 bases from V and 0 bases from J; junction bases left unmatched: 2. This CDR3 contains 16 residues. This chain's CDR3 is CASSFSSGGSYNEQFF. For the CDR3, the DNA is TGTGCCAGCAGCTTTTCTAGCGGGGGCTCCTACAATGAGCAGTTCTTC.

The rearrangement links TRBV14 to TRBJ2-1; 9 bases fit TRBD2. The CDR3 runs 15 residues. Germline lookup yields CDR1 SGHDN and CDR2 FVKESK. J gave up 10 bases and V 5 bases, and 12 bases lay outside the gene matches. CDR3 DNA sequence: TGTGCCAGCAGCGAGTTAGGGCGGGAGGGCCTCGAGCAGTTCTTC. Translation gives CASSELGREGLEQFF. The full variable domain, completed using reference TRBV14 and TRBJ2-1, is EAGVTQFPSHSVIEKGQTVTLRCDPISGHDNLYWYRRVMGKEIKFLLHFVKESKQDESGMPNNRFLAERTGGTYSTLKVQPAELEDSGVYFCASSELGREGLEQFFGPGTRLTVL.

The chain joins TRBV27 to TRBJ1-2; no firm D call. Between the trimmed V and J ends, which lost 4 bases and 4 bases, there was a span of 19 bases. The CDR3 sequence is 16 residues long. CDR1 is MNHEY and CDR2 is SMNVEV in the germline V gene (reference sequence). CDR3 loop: CASSSGVKRGTYGYTF. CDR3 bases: TGTGCCAGCAGTTCCGGCGTCAAGAGAGGAACCTATGGCTACACCTTC.

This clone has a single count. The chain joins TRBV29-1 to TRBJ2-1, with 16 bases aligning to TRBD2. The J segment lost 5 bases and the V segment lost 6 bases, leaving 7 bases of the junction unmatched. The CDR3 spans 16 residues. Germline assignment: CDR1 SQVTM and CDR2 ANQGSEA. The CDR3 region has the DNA TGCAGCGTCGTAGGGACTAGCGGGAGGGGAAACAATGAGCAGTTCTTC. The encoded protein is CSVVGTSGRGNNEQFF.

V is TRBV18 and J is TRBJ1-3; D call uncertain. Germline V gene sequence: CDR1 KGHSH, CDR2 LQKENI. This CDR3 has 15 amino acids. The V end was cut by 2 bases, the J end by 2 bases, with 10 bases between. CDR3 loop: CASSPVQAPGNTIYF. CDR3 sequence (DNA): TGTGCCAGCTCACCAGTCCAGGCGCCTGGAAACACCATATATTTT.

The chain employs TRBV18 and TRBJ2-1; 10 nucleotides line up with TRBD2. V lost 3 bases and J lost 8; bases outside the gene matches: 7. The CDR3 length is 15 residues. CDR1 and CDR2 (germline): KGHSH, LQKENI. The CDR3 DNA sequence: TGTGCCAGCTCACCCCCTAGCGGGAGAAGCTATGAGCAGTTCTTC. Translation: CASSPPSGRSYEQFF.

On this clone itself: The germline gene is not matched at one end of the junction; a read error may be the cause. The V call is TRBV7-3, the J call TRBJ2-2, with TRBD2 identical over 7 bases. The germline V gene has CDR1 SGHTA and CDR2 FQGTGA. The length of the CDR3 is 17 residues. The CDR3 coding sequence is TGTGTCAGCAGCTCCCAGAGGACTAGAACGAACACCGGGGAGCTGTTTTTT. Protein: CVSSSQRTRTNTGELFF.

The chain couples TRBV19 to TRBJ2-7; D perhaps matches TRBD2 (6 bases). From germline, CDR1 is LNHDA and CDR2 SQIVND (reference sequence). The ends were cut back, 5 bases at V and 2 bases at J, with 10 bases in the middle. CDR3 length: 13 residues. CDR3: CASSVREAYEQYF. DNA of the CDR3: TGTGCCAGTAGTGTCAGGGAGGCCTACGAGCAGTACTTC.

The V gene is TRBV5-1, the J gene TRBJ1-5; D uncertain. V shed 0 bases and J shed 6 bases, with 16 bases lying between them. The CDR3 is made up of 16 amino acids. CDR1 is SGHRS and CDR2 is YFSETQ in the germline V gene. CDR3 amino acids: CASSLAHRHGGQPQHF. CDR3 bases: TGCGCCAGCAGCTTGGCCCATCGCCACGGCGGTCAGCCCCAGCATTTT. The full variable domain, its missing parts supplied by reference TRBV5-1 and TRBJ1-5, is KAGVTQTPRYLIKTRGQQVTLSCSPISGHRSVSWYQQTPGQGLQFLFEYFSETQRNKGNFPGRFSGRQFSNSRSEMNVSTLELGDSALYLCASSLAHRHGGQPQHFGDGTRLSIL.

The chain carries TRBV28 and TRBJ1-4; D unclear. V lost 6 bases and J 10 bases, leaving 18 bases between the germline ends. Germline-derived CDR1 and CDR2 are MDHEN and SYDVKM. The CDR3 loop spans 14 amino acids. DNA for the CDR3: TGTGCCAGCAGCCCCCCCGGGGAGGGCGGAAAACTGTTTTTT. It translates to CASSPPGEGGKLFF.

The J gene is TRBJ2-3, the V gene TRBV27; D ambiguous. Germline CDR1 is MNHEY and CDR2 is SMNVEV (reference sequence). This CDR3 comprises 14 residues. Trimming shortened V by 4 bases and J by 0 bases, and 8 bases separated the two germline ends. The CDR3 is CASSYQASTDTQYF. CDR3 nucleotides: TGTGCCAGCAGTTACCAGGCTAGCACAGATACGCAGTATTTT.

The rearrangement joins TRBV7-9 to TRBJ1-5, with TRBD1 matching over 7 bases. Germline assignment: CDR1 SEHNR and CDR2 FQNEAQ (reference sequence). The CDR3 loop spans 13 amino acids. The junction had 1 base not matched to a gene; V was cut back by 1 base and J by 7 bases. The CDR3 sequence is CASSLGQGQPQHF. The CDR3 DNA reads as TGTGCCAGCAGCTTAGGACAGGGACAGCCCCAGCATTTT.

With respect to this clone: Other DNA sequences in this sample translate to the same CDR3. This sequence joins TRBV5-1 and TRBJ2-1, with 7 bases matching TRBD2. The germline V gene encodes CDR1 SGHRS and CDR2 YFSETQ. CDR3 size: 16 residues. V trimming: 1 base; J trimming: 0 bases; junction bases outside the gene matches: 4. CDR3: CASSLRGGSSYNEQFF. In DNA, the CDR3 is TGCGCCAGCAGCTTGCGAGGCGGGAGCTCCTACAATGAGCAGTTCTTC.

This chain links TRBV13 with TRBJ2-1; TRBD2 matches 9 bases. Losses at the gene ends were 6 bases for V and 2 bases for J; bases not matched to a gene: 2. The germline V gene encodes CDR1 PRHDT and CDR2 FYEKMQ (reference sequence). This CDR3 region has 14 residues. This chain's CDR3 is CASSPSGAYNEQFF. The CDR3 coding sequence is TGTGCCAGCAGTCCTAGCGGGGCCTACAATGAGCAGTTCTTC.

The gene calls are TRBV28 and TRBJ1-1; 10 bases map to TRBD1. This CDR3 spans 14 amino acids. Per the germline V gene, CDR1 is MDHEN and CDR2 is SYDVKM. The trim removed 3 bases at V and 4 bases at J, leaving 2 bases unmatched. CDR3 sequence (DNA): TGTGCCAGCAGTTTGGGACAGGGGAGCACTGAAGCTTTCTTT. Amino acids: CASSLGQGSTEAFF.

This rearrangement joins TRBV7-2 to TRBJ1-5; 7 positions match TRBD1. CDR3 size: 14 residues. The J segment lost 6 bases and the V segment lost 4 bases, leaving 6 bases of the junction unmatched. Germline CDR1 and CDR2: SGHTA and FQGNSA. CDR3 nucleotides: TGTGCCAGCAGCTCTGACTGGACAGGTCAGCCCCAGCATTTT. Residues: CASSSDWTGQPQHF. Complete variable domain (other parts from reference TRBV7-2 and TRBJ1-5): GAGVSQSPSNKVTEKGKDVELRCDPISGHTALYWYRQSLGQGLEFLIYFQGNSAPDKSGLPSDRFSAERTGGSVSTLTIQRTQQEDSAVYLCASSSDWTGQPQHFGDGTRLSIL.

CDR3 in amino acids: CASRTGTSGGGREFF. CDR3 DNA: TGTGCCAGCAGAACCGGGACTAGCGGAGGAGGGAGGGAGTTCTTC. The chain is built from TRBV2 and TRBJ2-1; 11 nucleotides align to TRBD2. J was trimmed by 14 bases and V by 6 bases; bases with no gene match: 15. Germline V gives CDR1 SNHLY, CDR2 FYNNEI. CDR3 length: 15 residues.